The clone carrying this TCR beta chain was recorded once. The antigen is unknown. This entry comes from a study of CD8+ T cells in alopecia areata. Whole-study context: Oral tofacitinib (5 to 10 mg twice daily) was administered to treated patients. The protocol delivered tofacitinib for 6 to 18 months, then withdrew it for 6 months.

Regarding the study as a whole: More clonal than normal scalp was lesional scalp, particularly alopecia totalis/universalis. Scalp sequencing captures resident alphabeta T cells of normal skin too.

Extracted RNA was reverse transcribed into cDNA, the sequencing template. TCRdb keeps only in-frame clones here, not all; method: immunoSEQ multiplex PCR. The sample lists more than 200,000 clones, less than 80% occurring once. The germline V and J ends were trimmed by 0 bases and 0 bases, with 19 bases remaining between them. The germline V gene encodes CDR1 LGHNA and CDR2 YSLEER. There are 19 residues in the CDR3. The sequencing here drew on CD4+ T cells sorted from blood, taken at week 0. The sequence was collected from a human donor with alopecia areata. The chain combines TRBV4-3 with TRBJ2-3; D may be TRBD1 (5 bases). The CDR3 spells CASSQDWGLGYSSTDTQYF. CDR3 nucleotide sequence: TGCGCCAGCAGCCAAGATTGGGGCTTAGGGTATTCTAGCACAGATACGCAGTATTTT.